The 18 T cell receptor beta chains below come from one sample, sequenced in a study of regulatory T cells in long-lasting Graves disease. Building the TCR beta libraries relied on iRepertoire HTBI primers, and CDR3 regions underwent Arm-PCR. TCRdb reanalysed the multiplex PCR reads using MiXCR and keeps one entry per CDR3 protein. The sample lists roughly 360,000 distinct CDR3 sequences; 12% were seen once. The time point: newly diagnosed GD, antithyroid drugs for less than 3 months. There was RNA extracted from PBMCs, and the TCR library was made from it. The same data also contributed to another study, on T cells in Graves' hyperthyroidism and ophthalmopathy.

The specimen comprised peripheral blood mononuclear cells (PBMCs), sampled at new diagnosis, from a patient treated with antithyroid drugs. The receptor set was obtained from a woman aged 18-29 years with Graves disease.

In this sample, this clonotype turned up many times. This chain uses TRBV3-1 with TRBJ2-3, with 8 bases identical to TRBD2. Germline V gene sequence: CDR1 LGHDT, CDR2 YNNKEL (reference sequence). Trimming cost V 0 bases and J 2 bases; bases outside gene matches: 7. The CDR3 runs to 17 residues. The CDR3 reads CASSQDSWREVTDTQYF. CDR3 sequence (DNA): TGTGCCAGCAGCCAAGATTCTTGGCGGGAGGTCACAGATACGCAGTATTTT.

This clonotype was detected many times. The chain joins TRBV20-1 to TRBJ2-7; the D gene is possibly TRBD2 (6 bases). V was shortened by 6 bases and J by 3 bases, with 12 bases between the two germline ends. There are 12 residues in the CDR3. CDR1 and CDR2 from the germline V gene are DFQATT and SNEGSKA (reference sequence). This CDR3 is CSAATSFYEQYF. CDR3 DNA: TGCAGTGCCGCGACTAGTTTCTACGAGCAGTACTTC.

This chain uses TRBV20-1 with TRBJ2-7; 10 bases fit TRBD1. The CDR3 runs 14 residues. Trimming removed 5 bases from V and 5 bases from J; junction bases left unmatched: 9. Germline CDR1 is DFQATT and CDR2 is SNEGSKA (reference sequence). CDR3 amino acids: CSAGPGTGENEQYF. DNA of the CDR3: TGCAGTGCTGGGCCCGGGACAGGGGAGAACGAGCAGTACTTC.

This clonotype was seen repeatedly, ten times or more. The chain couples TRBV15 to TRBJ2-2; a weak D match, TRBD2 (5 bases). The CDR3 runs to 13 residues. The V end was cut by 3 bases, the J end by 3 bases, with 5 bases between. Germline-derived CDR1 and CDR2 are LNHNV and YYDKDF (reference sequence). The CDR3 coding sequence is TGTGCCACCAGCAGGGAGGACACCGGGGAGCTGTTTTTT. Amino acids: CATSREDTGELFF.

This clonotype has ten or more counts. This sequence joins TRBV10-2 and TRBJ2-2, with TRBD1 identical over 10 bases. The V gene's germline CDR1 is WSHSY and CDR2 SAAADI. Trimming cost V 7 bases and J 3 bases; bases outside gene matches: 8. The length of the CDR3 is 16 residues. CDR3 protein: CASKRFGTGDTGELFF. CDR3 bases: TGCGCCAGCAAGAGGTTCGGGACAGGGGACACCGGGGAGCTGTTTTTT.

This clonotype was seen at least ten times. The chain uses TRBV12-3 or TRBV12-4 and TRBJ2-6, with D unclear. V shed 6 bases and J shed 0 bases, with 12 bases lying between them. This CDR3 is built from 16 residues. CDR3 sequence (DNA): TGTGCCAGCAGCACCACCCATAACTCTGGGGCCAACGTCCTGACTTTC. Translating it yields CASSTTHNSGANVLTF.

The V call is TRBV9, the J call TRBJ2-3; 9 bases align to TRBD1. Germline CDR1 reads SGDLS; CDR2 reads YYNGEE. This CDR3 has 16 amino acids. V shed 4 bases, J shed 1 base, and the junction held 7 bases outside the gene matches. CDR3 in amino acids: CASSTKQGARTDTQYF. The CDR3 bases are TGTGCCAGCAGCACCAAACAGGGGGCCCGCACAGATACGCAGTATTTT. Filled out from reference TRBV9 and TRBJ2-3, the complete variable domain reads DSGVTQTPKHLITATGQRVTLRCSPRSGDLSVYWYQQSLDQGLQFLIQYYNGEERAKGNILERFSAQQFPDLHSELNLSSLELGDSALYFCASSTKQGARTDTQYFGPGTRLTVL.

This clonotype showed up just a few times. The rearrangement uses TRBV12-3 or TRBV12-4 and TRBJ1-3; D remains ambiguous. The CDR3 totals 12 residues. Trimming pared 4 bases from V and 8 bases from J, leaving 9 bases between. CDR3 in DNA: TGTGCCAGCAGTTCGTGGTGGGACACCATATATTTT. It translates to CASSSWWDTIYF.

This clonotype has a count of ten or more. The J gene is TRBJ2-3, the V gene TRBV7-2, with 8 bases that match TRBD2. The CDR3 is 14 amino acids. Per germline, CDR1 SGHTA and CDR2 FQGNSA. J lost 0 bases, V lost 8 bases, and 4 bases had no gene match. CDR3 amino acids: CASCTSGSTDTQYF. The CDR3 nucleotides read TGTGCCAGCTGTACTAGCGGAAGCACAGATACGCAGTATTTT.

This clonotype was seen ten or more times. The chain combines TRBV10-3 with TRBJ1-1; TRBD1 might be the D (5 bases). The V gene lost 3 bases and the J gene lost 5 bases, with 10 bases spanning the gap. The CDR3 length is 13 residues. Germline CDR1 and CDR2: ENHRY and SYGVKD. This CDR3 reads CAISDAGRTEAFF. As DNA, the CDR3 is TGTGCCATCAGTGATGCAGGGAGAACTGAAGCTTTCTTT.

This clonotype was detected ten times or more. CDR3 region: CASSYFRKQGNQPQHF. The CDR3 bases are TGTGCCAGCAGTTATTTCAGAAAACAAGGCAATCAGCCCCAGCATTTT. This chain joins TRBV6-2 or TRBV6-3 and TRBJ1-5; D gene uncertain. The V end lost 3 bases, the J end lost 2 bases, and 14 bases lay between the germline ends. Germline CDR1 MNHEY, CDR2 SVGEGT. The CDR3 is 16 residues long.

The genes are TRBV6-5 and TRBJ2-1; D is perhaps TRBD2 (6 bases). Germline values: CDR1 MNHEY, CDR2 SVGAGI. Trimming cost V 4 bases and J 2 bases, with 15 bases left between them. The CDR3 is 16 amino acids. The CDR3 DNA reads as TGTGCCAGCAGTTCGACAGTCCGGGAGCCCTACAATGAGCAGTTCTTC. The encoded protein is CASSSTVREPYNEQFF.

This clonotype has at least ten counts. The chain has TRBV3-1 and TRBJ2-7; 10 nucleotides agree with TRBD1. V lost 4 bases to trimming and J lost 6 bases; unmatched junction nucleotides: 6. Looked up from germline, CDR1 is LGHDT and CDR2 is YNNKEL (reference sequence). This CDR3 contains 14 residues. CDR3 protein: CASSPTGGNFEQYV. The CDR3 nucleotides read TGTGCCAGCAGCCCGACAGGGGGCAACTTCGAGCAGTACGTC.

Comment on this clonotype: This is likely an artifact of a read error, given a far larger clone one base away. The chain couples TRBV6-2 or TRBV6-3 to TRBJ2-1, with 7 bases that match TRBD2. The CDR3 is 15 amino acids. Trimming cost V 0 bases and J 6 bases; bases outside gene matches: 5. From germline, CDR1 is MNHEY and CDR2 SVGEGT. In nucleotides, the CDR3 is TGTGCCAGCAGTTACTCGGGGGGGTCGACCAATGAGCAGTTCTTC. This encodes CASSYSGGSTNEQFF.

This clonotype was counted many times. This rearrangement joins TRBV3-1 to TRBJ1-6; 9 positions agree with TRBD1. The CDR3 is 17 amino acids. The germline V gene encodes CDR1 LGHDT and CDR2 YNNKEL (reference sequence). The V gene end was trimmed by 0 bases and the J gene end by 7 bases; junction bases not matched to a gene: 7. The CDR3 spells CASSQDRWGQGNSPLHF. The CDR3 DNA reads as TGTGCCAGCAGCCAAGATCGGTGGGGACAGGGCAATTCACCCCTCCACTTT.

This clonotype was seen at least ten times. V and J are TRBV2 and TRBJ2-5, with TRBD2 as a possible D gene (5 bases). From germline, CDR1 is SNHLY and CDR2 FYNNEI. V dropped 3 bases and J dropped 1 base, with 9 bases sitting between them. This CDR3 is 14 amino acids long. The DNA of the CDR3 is TGTGCCAGCAGTGAGCTGGACTTCCAAGAGACCCAGTACTTC. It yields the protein CASSELDFQETQYF. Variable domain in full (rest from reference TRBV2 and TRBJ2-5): EPEVTQTPSHQVTQMGQEVILRCVPISNHLYFYWYRQILGQKVEFLVSFYNNEISEKSEIFDDQFSVERPDGSNFTLKIRSTKLEDSAMYFCASSELDFQETQYFGPGTRLLVL.

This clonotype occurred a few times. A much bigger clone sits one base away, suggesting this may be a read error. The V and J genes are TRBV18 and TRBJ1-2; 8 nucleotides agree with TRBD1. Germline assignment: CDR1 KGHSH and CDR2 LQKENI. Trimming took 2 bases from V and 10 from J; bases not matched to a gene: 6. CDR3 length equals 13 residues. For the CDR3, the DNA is TGTGCCAGCTCACCAGTGGGACAGGAGGACTACACCTTC. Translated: CASSPVGQEDYTF.

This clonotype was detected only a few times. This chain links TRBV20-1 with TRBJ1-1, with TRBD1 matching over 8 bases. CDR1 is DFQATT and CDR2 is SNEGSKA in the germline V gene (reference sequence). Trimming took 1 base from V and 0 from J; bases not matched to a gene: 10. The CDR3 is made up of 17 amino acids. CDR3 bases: TGCAGTGCTAGAGTGCGGAGGGCAGGGGGCGTGAACACTGAAGCTTTCTTT. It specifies CSARVRRAGGVNTEAFF.